The entry that follows covers one T cell receptor beta chain sequence. Additional DNA sequences in this sample encode the identical CDR3. CDR1 is SGDLS, CDR2 YYNGEE, per germline. With 0 bases clipped from V and 7 bases from J, the junction kept 12 bases outside the gene matches. The CDR3 is 16 residues long. The data belong to a study of T cell changes during pregnancy in multiple sclerosis. TCRdb's table, derived via immunoSEQ multiplex PCR, lists solely in-frame clones and lacks some. In the table there are under 80,000 clones, 90% to 95% of which are singletons. The rearrangement links TRBV9 to TRBJ2-7; 8 nucleotides align to TRBD1. The clonotype comes from a female donor with multiple sclerosis, enrolled in a pregnancy study. The starting material was CD4+ T cells from peripheral blood mononuclear cells, obtained in the second trimester of pregnancy. The CDR3 is CASSVDPRGRSEEQYF. The CDR3 DNA follows: TGTGCCAGCAGCGTAGACCCCAGGGGGCGATCGGAGGAGCAGTACTTC.